This T cell receptor beta chain was recorded in a study of T cells in Graves' hyperthyroidism and ophthalmopathy. The source material, RNA transcripts, was used to amplify TCR beta CDR3 regions. RT-PCR in the first round (using the HTBI primer set) targeted the TCR CDR3. One entry per CDR3 protein results from TCRdb running MiXCR on the multiplex PCR reads. The table lists hundreds of thousands of distinct CDR3 sequences, about a sixth of them singletons. Those with hyperthyroidism were 18 to 65 years old, newly diagnosed, and ill for under 2 months. This clonotype was observed many times. Its antigen remains unidentified. Overall study results and limits: Ophthalmopathy was told apart from stable hyperthyroidism by a 13 V-J model.

The CDR3 is made up of 15 amino acids. Looked up from germline, CDR1 is SGHAT and CDR2 is FQNNGV. With V trimmed by 1 base and J by 5 bases, 2 bases remained unmatched. The rearrangement joins TRBV11-2 to TRBJ2-1, with 10 bases aligning to TRBD2. The clonotype originates from a woman aged 18-30 years with Graves' hyperthyroidism. Sequenced sample: blood. As DNA, the CDR3 is TGTGCCAGCAGCTTAGCAGCGGGAGGGGACAATGAGCAGTTCTTC. It specifies CASSLAAGGDNEQFF.